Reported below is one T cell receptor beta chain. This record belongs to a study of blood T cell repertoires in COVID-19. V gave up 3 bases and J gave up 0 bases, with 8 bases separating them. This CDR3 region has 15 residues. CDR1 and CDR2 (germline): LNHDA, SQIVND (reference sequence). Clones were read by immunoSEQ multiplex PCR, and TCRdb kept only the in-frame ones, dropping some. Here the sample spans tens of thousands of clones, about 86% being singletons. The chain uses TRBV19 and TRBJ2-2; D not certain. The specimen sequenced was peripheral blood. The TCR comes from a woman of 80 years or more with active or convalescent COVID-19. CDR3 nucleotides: TGTGCCAGTAGTATGTCCGGGTCGAACACCGGGGAGCTGTTTTTT. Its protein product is CASSMSGSNTGELFF.